This T cell receptor beta chain was sequenced during a study of tumor-infiltrating lymphocytes in oesophageal squamous cell carcinoma. This clonotype was detected many times. Each CDR3 protein gets one entry after TCRdb re-called the PCR reads with MiXCR. Among 20,000 to 25,000 distinct CDR3 sequences, around 34% were seen once, and the ten largest hold 19%. The TCR was taken from a female donor with esophageal squamous cell carcinoma. The sequencing sample was made of esophageal tumor tissue.

CDR3: CASSFSVSGNTIYF. The CDR3 bases are TGTGCCAGCAGCTTCAGTGTCTCTGGAAACACCATATATTTT. The chain employs TRBV7-9 and TRBJ1-3; D ambiguous. The length of the CDR3 is 14 residues. CDR1 is SEHNR, CDR2 FQNEAQ, per germline (reference sequence). The V end was cut by 3 bases, the J end by 0 bases, with 6 bases between.